This T cell receptor beta chain was captured by sequencing in a study of identical twins. TCRdb redid the calling of the 5' RACE reads with MiXCR, one entry per CDR3 protein. The sample has about 520,000 distinct CDR3 sequences; about 20% are singletons. Per the germline V gene, CDR1 is DFQATT and CDR2 is SNEGSKA (reference sequence). The germline V and J ends were trimmed by 1 base and 7 bases, with 13 bases remaining between them. This CDR3 has 13 residues. This same sample was also taken into another study, of T cells expressing NK-cell markers. That paper adds: These clonotypes also led the CD3+CD56-NKG2C+ fraction in a handful of donors.

The sequence was obtained from a woman under 30 in good health. Sequences were obtained from CD4+ T cells sorted from blood. The chain has TRBV20-1 and TRBJ1-1; no firm D call. This chain's CDR3 is CSARGVRAHEAFF. CDR3 DNA: TGCAGTGCTAGAGGCGTCCGGGCGCATGAAGCTTTCTTT.